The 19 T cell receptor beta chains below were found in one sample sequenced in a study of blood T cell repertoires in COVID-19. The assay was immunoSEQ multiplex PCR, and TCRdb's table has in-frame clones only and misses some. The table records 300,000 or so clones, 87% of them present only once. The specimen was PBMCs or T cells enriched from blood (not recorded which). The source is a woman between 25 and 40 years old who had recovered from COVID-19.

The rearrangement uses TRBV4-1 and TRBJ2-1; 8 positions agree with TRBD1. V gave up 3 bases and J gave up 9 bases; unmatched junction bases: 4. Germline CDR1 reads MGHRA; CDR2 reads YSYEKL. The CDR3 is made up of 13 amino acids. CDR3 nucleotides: TGCGCCAGCAGCCAGCAGGGGGCGGTTGAGCAGTTCTTC. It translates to CASSQQGAVEQFF.

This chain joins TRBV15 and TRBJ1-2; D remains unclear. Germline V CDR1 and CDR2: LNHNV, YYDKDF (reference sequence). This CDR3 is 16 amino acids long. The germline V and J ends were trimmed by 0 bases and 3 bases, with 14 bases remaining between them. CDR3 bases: TGTGCCACCAGCAGAGATCTCGGGGTCTCCGACTATGGCTACACCTTC. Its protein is CATSRDLGVSDYGYTF.

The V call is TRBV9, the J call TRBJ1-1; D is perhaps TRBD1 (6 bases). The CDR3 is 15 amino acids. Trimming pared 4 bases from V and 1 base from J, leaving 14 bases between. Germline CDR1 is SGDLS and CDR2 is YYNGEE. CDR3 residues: CASSPRTAKNTEAFF. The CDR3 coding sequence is TGTGCCAGCAGCCCTCGGACAGCAAAGAACACTGAAGCTTTCTTT.

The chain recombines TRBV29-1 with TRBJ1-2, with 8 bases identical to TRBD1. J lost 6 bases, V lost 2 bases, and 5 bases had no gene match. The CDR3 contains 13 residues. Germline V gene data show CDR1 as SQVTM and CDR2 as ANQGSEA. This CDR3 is CSVERDRGNGYTF. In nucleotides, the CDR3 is TGCAGCGTTGAACGCGACAGGGGAAATGGCTACACCTTC.

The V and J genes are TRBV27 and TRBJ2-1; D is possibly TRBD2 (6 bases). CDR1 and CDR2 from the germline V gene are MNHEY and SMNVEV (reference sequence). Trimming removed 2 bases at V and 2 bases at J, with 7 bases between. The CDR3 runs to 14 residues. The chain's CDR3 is CASSLTSPYNEQFF. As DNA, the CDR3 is TGTGCCAGCAGTTTAACTAGCCCCTACAATGAGCAGTTCTTC.

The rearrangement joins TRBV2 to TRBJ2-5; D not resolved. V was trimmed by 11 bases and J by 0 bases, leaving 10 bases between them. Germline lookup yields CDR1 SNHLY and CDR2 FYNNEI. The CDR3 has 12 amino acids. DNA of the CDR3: TGTGCCTGCTCGTCAGACCAAGAGACCCAGTACTTC. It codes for CACSSDQETQYF.

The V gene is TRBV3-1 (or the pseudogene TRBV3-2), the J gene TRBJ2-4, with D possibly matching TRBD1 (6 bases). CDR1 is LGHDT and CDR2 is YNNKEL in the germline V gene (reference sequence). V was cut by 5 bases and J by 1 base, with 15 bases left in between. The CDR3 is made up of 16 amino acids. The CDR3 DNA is TGTGCCAGCAGCACGAGGCAGGGGATGGCCAAAAACATTCAGTACTTC. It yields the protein CASSTRQGMAKNIQYF.

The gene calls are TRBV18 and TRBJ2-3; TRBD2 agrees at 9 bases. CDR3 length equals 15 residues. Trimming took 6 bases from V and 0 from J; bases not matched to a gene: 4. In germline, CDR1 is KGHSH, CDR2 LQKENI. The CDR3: CASSLLAGSTDTQYF. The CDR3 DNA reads TGTGCCAGCTCGCTCCTAGCGGGGAGCACAGATACGCAGTATTTT.

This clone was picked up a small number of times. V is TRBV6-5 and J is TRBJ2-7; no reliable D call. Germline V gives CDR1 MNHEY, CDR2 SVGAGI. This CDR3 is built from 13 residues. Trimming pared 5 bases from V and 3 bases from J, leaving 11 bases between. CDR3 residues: CASSQTHYYEQYF. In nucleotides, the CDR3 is TGTGCCAGCAGTCAAACTCACTACTACGAGCAGTACTTC.

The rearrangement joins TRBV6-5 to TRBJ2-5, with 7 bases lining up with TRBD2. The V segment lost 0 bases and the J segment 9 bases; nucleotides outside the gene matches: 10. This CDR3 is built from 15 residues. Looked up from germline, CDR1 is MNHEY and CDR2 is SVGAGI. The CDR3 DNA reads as TGTGCCAGCAGTTACTCGGGTCCGGGGGGTTCCCCCCAGTACTTC. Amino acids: CASSYSGPGGSPQYF.

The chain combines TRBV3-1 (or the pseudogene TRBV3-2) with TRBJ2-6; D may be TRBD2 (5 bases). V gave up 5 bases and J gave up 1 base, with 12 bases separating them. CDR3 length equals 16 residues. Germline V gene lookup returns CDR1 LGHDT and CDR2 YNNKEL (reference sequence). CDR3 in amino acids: CASSTEGRSGANVLTF. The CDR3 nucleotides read TGTGCCAGCAGCACAGAGGGCCGATCTGGGGCCAACGTCCTGACTTTC.

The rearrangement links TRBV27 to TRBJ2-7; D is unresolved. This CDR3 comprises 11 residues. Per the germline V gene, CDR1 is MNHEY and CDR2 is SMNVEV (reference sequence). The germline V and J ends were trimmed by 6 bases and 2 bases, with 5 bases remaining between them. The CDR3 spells CASRDTYEQYF. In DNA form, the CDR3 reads TGTGCCAGCAGAGACACCTACGAGCAGTACTTC.

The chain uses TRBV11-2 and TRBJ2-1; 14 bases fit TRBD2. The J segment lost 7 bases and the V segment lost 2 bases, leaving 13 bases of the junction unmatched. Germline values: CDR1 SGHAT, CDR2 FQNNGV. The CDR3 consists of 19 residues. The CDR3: CASSLTGTSGGVERNEQFF. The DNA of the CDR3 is TGTGCCAGCAGCTTAACAGGGACTAGCGGGGGCGTGGAAAGAAATGAGCAGTTCTTC.

The CDR3 DNA sequence: TGTGCCAGCAGTCCATTGGACAGGACACAAGAGACCCAGTACTTC. Amino acids: CASSPLDRTQETQYF. The genes are TRBV27 and TRBJ2-5, with 7 bases that match TRBD1. Trimming cost V 5 bases and J 2 bases; bases outside gene matches: 8. The CDR3 covers 15 residues. The V gene's germline CDR1 is MNHEY and CDR2 SMNVEV (reference sequence).

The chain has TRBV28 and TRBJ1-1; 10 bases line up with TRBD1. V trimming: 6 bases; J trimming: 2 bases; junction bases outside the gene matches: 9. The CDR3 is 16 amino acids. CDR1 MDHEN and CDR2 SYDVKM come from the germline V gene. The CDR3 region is CASSPTGGGGNTEAFF. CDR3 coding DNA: TGTGCCAGCAGCCCGACAGGGGGCGGGGGAAACACTGAAGCTTTCTTT.

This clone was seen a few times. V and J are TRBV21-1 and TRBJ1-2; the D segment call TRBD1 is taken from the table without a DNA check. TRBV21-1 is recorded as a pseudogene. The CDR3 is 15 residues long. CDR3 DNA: TGTGCCAGCAGCAAAGAATCCCAGGGCCCCACTGGCTACACCTTC. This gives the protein CASSKESQGPTGYTF.

The CDR3 reads CASSLYGGTGELFF. DNA of the CDR3: TGTGCCAGCAGCTTGTACGGAGGCACCGGGGAGCTGTTTTTT. The chain joins TRBV5-6 to TRBJ2-2, with a weak D call TRBD2 (5 bases). The CDR3 has 14 residues. V lost 1 base, J lost 4 bases, and 8 bases lay in between. Germline V gene sequence: CDR1 SGHDT, CDR2 YYEEEE.

The DNA of the CDR3 is TGTGCCAGCAGCTTAATGCCAGCTCTAGGAGAGACCCAGTACTTC. This codes for CASSLMPALGETQYF. This chain uses TRBV7-8 with TRBJ2-5; D call uncertain. Germline V gives CDR1 SGHVS, CDR2 FQNEAQ. Trimming removed 2 bases from V and 4 bases from J, with 14 bases in between. The CDR3 has 15 amino acids.

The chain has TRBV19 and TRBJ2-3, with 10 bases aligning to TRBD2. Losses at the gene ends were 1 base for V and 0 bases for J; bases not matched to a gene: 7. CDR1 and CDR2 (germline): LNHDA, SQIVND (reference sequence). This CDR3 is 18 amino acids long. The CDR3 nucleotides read TGTGCCAGTAGTATAGCGTTAGCGGGGGGATCTAGCACAGATACGCAGTATTTT. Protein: CASSIALAGGSSTDTQYF.